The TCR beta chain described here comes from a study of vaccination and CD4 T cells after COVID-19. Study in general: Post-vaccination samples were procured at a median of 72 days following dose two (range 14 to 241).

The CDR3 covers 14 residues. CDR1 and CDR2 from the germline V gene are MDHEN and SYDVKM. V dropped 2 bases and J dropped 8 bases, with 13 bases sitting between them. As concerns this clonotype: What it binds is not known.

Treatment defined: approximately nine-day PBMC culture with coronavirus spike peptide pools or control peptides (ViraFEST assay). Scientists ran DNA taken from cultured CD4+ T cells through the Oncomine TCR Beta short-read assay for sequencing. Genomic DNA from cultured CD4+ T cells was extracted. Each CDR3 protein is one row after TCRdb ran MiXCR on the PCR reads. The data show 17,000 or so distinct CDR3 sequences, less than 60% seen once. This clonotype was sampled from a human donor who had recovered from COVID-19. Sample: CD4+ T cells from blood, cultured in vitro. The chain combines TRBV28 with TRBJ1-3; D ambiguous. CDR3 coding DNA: TGTGCCAGCAGTTTAGGAGACCTGCGGGACACCATATATTTT. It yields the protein CASSLGDLRDTIYF.